The 25 T cell receptor beta chains reported below all come from one sample, sequenced in a study of T-cell memory formation after mild COVID-19. TCRdb re-called the 5' RACE reads with MiXCR, one entry per CDR3 protein. Found here are roughly 51,000 distinct CDR3 sequences, roughly 7% of them singletons; the top ten hold roughly 1.4%. The specimen was PBMCs or a T cell subset sorted from them (not recorded which). These receptors all come from a man younger than 35 who had mild COVID-19 (a few samples of this study predate the infection). Cell type and time point are not known.

J is TRBJ2-2 and V is TRBV11-1; D is unclear. Trimming left V 3 bases short and J 2 bases short, with 7 bases between. Germline V lookup: CDR1 SGHAT, CDR2 FQDESV (reference sequence). The CDR3 is 14 amino acids. The CDR3 nucleotides read TGTGCCAGCAGCTTCGACCAAAACACCGGGGAGCTGTTTTTT. Translated, it gives CASSFDQNTGELFF.

There are a few counts of this clonotype. This sequence joins TRBV5-1 and TRBJ2-5; D could derive from TRBD1 or TRBD2 (5 bases each). CDR1 SGHRS and CDR2 YFSETQ come from the germline V gene. V was trimmed by 3 bases and J by 5 bases, leaving 14 bases between them. There are 14 residues in the CDR3. CDR3 sequence reads: CASSSWDGEETQYF. The CDR3 DNA reads TGCGCCAGCAGCTCCTGGGACGGAGAGGAGACCCAGTACTTC.

The sample holds many counts of this clonotype. The rearrangement uses TRBV6-5 and TRBJ1-2; no clear D gene. The germline CDR1 and CDR2 sequences are MNHEY and SVGAGI. This CDR3 comprises 14 residues. With 9 bases removed from V and 8 bases from J, the gap between germline ends came to 22 bases. The CDR3: CASSVEGRLRGYTF. CDR3 bases: TGTGCCAGTTCCGTAGAGGGCCGCCTTAGGGGCTACACCTTC.

J is TRBJ1-2 and V is TRBV5-5; possibly TRBD1 for D (5 bases). The V and J ends lost 2 bases and 3 bases respectively, with 8 bases between them. From germline, CDR1 is SGHKS and CDR2 YYEKEE (reference sequence). The CDR3 is 13 residues long. The CDR3 DNA reads TGTGCCAGCAGCTTCGGGGGGGACTATGGCTACACCTTC. Its protein product is CASSFGGDYGYTF. Together with reference TRBV5-5 and TRBJ1-2, the CDR3 gives the full variable domain: DAGVTQSPTHLIKTRGQQVTLRCSPISGHKSVSWYQQVLGQGPQFIFQYYEKEERGRGNFPDRFSARQFPNYSSELNVNALLLGDSALYLCASSFGGDYGYTFGSGTRLTVV.

The CDR3 loop is CSAELTGADTQYF. The CDR3 DNA is TGCAGTGCGGAACTAACAGGGGCAGATACGCAGTATTTT. V is TRBV20-1 and J is TRBJ2-3; 7 nucleotides agree with TRBD1. V lost 6 bases and J lost 4; bases outside the gene matches: 7. Germline CDR1 reads DFQATT; CDR2 reads SNEGSKA (reference sequence). The length of the CDR3 is 13 residues.

In DNA form, the CDR3 reads TGTGCCAGCAGTTCGGACAGGAAATATGGCTACACCTTC. Its translation is CASSSDRKYGYTF. The genes are TRBV12-3 or TRBV12-4 and TRBJ1-2, with TRBD1 matching over 7 bases. With V trimmed by 4 bases and J by 5 bases, 4 bases remained unmatched. The CDR3 is 13 amino acids.

This clonotype turned up a few times. The rearrangement joins TRBV24-1 to TRBJ2-1; TRBD2 matches at 7 bases. Germline V CDR1 and CDR2: KGHDR, SFDVKD. The CDR3 extends over 15 amino acids. Trimming removed 5 bases from V and 2 bases from J; junction bases left unmatched: 5. CDR3 residues: CATSVTGTTYNEQFF. The CDR3 DNA sequence: TGTGCCACCAGTGTCACCGGGACTACCTACAATGAGCAGTTCTTC.

This chain uses TRBV6-2 or TRBV6-3 with TRBJ2-2; D gene unclear. CDR3 size: 15 residues. Germline V gene sequence: CDR1 MNHEY, CDR2 SVGEGT. Trimming took 7 bases from V and 0 from J, leaving 12 bases between them. The CDR3 loop reads CASTDALPNTGELFF. CDR3 coding DNA: TGTGCCAGCACGGACGCCCTGCCGAACACCGGGGAGCTGTTTTTT.

This clonotype was recorded at least ten times. V is TRBV2 and J is TRBJ2-7; D may be TRBD1 or TRBD2 (6 bases each). V dropped 3 bases and J dropped 10 bases, with 13 bases sitting between them. This CDR3 spans 12 amino acids. Germline loops: CDR1 SNHLY, CDR2 FYNNEI. CDR3 sequence: CASSDHREVQYF. The CDR3 DNA follows: TGTGCCAGCAGTGACCACAGGGAGGTCCAGTACTTC.

The sample holds a few counts of this clonotype. This chain links TRBV5-1 with TRBJ1-6; tentatively, D is TRBD1 (6 bases). V was clipped by 0 bases and J by 9 bases, with 16 bases between them. The CDR3 has 16 amino acids. CDR1 is SGHRS and CDR2 is YFSETQ in the germline V gene. CDR3 protein: CASSLAWGRVGSPLHF. The CDR3 nucleotides read TGCGCCAGCAGCTTGGCCTGGGGGCGAGTGGGTTCACCCCTCCACTTT.

There are a few counts of this clonotype. The chain is built from TRBV12-3 or TRBV12-4 and TRBJ2-5; 7 bases match TRBD2. The trim removed 3 bases at V and 9 bases at J, leaving 10 bases unmatched. This CDR3 spans 14 amino acids. In nucleotides, the CDR3 is TGTGCCAGCAGTTTGATAGCGGGCCGCGACGCCCAGTACTTC. It codes for CASSLIAGRDAQYF.

The chain is built from TRBV12-3 or TRBV12-4 and TRBJ1-5; 7 nucleotides align to TRBD1. J was trimmed by 6 bases and V by 7 bases; bases with no gene match: 9. The CDR3 has 14 amino acids. CDR3: CASNTGTVGQPQHF. The DNA for the CDR3 is TGTGCCAGCAATACGGGGACAGTGGGTCAGCCCCAGCATTTT.

This clonotype has ten or more counts. V is TRBV5-1 and J is TRBJ2-1, with 8 bases fitting TRBD1. This CDR3 spans 15 amino acids. CDR1 is SGHRS, CDR2 YFSETQ, per germline. The V and J ends lost 3 bases and 6 bases, in that order; junction bases with no gene match: 8. CDR3 coding DNA: TGCGCCAGCAGCTCGACAGGGGTTGAGGGCAATGAGCAGTTCTTC. Its translation is CASSSTGVEGNEQFF.

This clonotype is labeled medium-sized (0.01 to 0.1%). This chain joins TRBV4-2 and TRBJ2-5, with 9 bases that match TRBD2. Germline CDR1 reads LGHNA; CDR2 reads YNFKEQ. The CDR3 consists of 18 residues. V trimming: 0 bases; J trimming: 0 bases; junction bases outside the gene matches: 8. The CDR3 region is CASSQEENSGGHQETQYF. In nucleotides, the CDR3 is TGTGCCAGCAGCCAAGAAGAGAATAGCGGGGGACACCAAGAGACCCAGTACTTC.

This clonotype came up a few times. V gene TRBV5-1 combines with J gene TRBJ2-3, with D unresolved. Per the germline V gene, CDR1 is SGHRS and CDR2 is YFSETQ. The CDR3 runs 15 residues. Trimming took off 0 bases at V and 1 base at J, with 9 bases between the two ends. CDR3 protein: CASSLAGWGTDTQYF. The DNA of the CDR3 is TGCGCCAGCAGCTTGGCCGGGTGGGGCACAGATACGCAGTATTTT.

Ten or more counts support this clonotype. The chain couples TRBV5-1 to TRBJ1-1; the match to TRBD1 covers 8 bases. CDR1 is SGHRS, CDR2 YFSETQ, per germline. V shed 6 bases and J 2 bases; nucleotides not matched to a gene: 9. The CDR3 loop spans 15 amino acids. CDR3 DNA: TGCGCCAGCACCTATCGACAGGGGCTTAACACTGAAGCTTTCTTT. It is translated as CASTYRQGLNTEAFF. The entire variable domain, with the rest obtained from reference TRBV5-1 and TRBJ1-1, is as follows: KAGVTQTPRYLIKTRGQQVTLSCSPISGHRSVSWYQQTPGQGLQFLFEYFSETQRNKGNFPGRFSGRQFSNSRSEMNVSTLELGDSALYLCASTYRQGLNTEAFFGQGTRLTVV.

The V call is TRBV5-1, the J call TRBJ2-5; D is ambiguous. From germline, CDR1 is SGHRS and CDR2 YFSETQ. Trimming cost V 2 bases and J 5 bases, with 10 bases left between them. The CDR3 sequence is 13 residues long. The CDR3 region is CASSFWEAETQYF. CDR3 coding DNA: TGCGCCAGCAGCTTTTGGGAAGCGGAGACCCAGTACTTC.

V gene TRBV6-2 or TRBV6-3 combines with J gene TRBJ2-4, with 11 bases lining up with TRBD2. V shed 5 bases and J 6 bases; nucleotides not matched to a gene: 6. This CDR3 is 15 amino acids long. In germline, CDR1 is MNHEY, CDR2 SVGEGT. The CDR3 DNA reads TGTGCCAGCAGTCTTTCCGGGACTAGCGGAAACATTCAGTACTTC. Its translation: CASSLSGTSGNIQYF.

At least ten counts were recorded for this clonotype. The chain employs TRBV12-3 or TRBV12-4 and TRBJ2-2; D gene uncertain. V was cut by 2 bases and J by 2 bases, with 12 bases left in between. The CDR3 is 16 residues long. The chain's CDR3 is CASSLWAGSNTGELFF. The CDR3 bases are TGTGCCAGCAGTTTATGGGCAGGTTCCAACACCGGGGAGCTGTTTTTT.

This clonotype has ten or more counts. The V gene is TRBV12-3 or TRBV12-4, the J gene TRBJ2-5, with TRBD1 identical over 10 bases. The CDR3 consists of 15 residues. J lost 5 bases, V lost 5 bases, and 8 bases had no gene match. The CDR3 loop reads CASSPRQGARETQYF. The DNA for the CDR3 is TGTGCCAGCAGTCCGAGACAGGGGGCGCGGGAGACCCAGTACTTC.

This clonotype was detected only a few times. V is TRBV7-3 and J is TRBJ2-2; D is perhaps TRBD1 or TRBD2 (6 bases each). Germline V lookup: CDR1 SGHTA, CDR2 FQGTGA. Trimming shortened V by 5 bases and J by 7 bases, and 14 bases separated the two germline ends. The CDR3 length is 14 residues. CDR3 DNA: TGTGCCAGCAGCCCTGGGGGCGGGGTCGGGGAGCTGTTTTTT. Translation gives CASSPGGGVGELFF.

This clonotype has only a few counts. The chain is built from TRBV2 and TRBJ2-7; TRBD1 is a possible D gene (6 bases). The CDR3 runs to 12 residues. V lost 7 bases and J lost 7, with 14 bases in between. Germline CDR1 is SNHLY and CDR2 is FYNNEI. CDR3 region: CASNRDIGEQYV. DNA for the CDR3: TGTGCCAGCAATAGGGACATTGGGGAGCAGTACGTC.

This clonotype has just a few counts. The genes are TRBV5-1 and TRBJ1-2, with TRBD1 matching over 8 bases. The CDR3 is made up of 13 amino acids. V lost 4 bases, J lost 8 bases, and 7 bases stayed unmatched. Per germline, CDR1 SGHRS and CDR2 YFSETQ. The CDR3 nucleotides read TGCGCCAGCAGCGTACAGACAGGGGACGGCTACACCTTC. As protein: CASSVQTGDGYTF.

Many counts were recorded for this clonotype. J is TRBJ2-7 and V is TRBV4-3, with D possibly matching TRBD2 (5 bases). The V gene lost 6 bases and the J gene lost 6 bases, with 18 bases spanning the gap. The CDR3 sequence is 14 residues long. CDR1 is LGHNA, CDR2 YSLEER, per germline. The CDR3 DNA is TGCGCCAGCAGACTTATGGCTGAAGGAGGCGAGCAGTACTTC. Encoded protein: CASRLMAEGGEQYF.

This clonotype occurred a few times. The V call is TRBV20-1, the J call TRBJ1-2, with D tentatively TRBD1 (5 bases). The CDR3 extends over 14 amino acids. The ends were cut back, 0 bases at V and 4 bases at J, with 12 bases in the middle. CDR1 is DFQATT and CDR2 is SNEGSKA in the germline V gene (reference sequence). The CDR3 DNA reads as TGCAGTGCTAGAGATGGTAGGGGCGCCTATGGCTACACCTTC. Translated: CSARDGRGAYGYTF.